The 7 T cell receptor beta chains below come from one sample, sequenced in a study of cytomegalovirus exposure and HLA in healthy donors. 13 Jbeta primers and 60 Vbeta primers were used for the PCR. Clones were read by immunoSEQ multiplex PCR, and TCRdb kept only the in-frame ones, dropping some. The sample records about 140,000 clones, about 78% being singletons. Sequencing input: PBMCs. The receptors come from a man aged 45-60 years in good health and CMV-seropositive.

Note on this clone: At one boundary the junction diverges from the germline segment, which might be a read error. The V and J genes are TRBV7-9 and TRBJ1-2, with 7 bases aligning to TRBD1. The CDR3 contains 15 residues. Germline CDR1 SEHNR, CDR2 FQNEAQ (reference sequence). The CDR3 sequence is CSSTHDRAFNYGYTF. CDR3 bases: TGTTCCAGCACCCATGACAGGGCGTTTAACTATGGCTACACCTTC.

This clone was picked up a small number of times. Written as DNA, the CDR3 is TGTGCCATCAGTGACCCGGACAGGGGATGGGGCAATCAGCCCCAGCATTTT. Residues: CAISDPDRGWGNQPQHF. The rearrangement joins TRBV10-3 to TRBJ1-5, with TRBD1 matching 9 bases. Germline CDR1 reads ENHRY; CDR2 reads SYGVKD. This CDR3 is 17 amino acids long. Germline trimming cut 3 bases from V and 2 bases from J; bases unmatched to any gene: 8.

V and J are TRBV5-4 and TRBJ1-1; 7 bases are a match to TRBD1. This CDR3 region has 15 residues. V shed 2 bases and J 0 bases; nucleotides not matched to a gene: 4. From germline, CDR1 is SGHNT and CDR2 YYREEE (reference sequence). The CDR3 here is CASSFPDRVNTEAFF. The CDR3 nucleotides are TGTGCCAGCAGCTTCCCCGACAGGGTGAACACTGAAGCTTTCTTT.

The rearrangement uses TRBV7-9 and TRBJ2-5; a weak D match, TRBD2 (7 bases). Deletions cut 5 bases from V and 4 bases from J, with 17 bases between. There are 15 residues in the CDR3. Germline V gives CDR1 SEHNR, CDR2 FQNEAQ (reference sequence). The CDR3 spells CASSPRGAGGETQYF. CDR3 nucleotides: TGTGCCAGCAGCCCCCGGGGGGCCGGGGGAGAGACCCAGTACTTC.

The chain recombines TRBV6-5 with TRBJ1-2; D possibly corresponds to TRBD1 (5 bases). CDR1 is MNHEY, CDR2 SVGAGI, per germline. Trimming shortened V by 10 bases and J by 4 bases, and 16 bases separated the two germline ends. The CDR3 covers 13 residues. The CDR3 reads CATTIRGSYGYTF. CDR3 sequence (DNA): TGTGCCACCACCATCCGGGGGAGCTATGGCTACACCTTC.

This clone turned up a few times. The CDR3, as DNA: TGTGCCAGCAGCTTGGTCAGGGGGCCCGCCTACGAGCAGTACTTC. It codes for CASSLVRGPAYEQYF. This sequence joins TRBV7-9 and TRBJ2-7; 8 bases map to TRBD1. V was pared by 3 bases and J by 2 bases, with 6 bases of the junction left unmatched. The CDR3 covers 15 residues. Germline V gene lookup returns CDR1 SEHNR and CDR2 FQNEAQ (reference sequence).

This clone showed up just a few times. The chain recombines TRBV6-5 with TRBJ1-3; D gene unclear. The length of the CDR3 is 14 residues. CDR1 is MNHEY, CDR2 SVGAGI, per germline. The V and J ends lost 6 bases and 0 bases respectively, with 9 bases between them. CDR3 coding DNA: TGTGCCAGCAGGGTAAACTACTCTGGAAACACCATATATTTT. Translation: CASRVNYSGNTIYF.